Listed here is a single TCR beta chain. The sample comes from a study of blood T cell repertoires in COVID-19. Study background: Acute and convalescent COVID-19 specimens originated in the United States, Italy and Spain.

Profiling relied on immunoSEQ multiplex PCR, and the TCRdb table lists in-frame clones only, not all of them. The sample yields 100,000 or so clones, roughly 86% seen once. CDR1 is SEHNR, CDR2 FQNEAQ, per germline (reference sequence). The CDR3 contains 15 residues. V lost 4 bases to trimming and J lost 2 bases; unmatched junction nucleotides: 8. The sample comprised peripheral blood. The clonotype originates from a human donor in a cohort sampled during active COVID-19. The V call is TRBV7-9, the J call TRBJ2-7; 7 nucleotides match TRBD2. CDR3 residues: CASSSGGTAPYEQYF. The CDR3 nucleotides read TGTGCCAGCAGCTCCGGGGGGACTGCGCCCTACGAGCAGTACTTC.